The sequence of this T cell receptor (beta chain) was determined in a study of T cell repertoires in cytomegalovirus infection. The wider study: Selected CMV epitopes included recently identified HLA-C-restricted ones as well as well-studied HLA-B-restricted ones. Public signatures in TCR beta pointed to CMV infection and matching HLA type.

Findings and limits, study-wide: Adding up the frequency of public TCR beta families identified people who carried CMV plus the relevant HLA. HLA-C-restricted TCR beta clonotypes specific for CMV led the ex vivo response.

A few counts support this clonotype. Its antigen is undetermined. TCRdb independently ran MiXCR on the reads; one entry per CDR3 protein. The sample yields 900,000 to 950,000 distinct CDR3 sequences, roughly 30% seen once. Per the germline V gene, CDR1 is DFQATT and CDR2 is SNEGSKA (reference sequence). V lost 0 bases and J lost 5; bases outside the gene matches: 9. This CDR3 is 16 amino acids long. The genes are TRBV20-1 and TRBJ2-1; TRBD2 matches 8 bases. The TCR sequence derives from a human donor in good health (CMV status not recorded). Some clones in this sample may be carry-over from other donors' samples. The sequenced sample was cultured CD8+ T cells from PBMCs, obtained from culture after CMV antigen stimulation. CDR3 residues: CSARELSGGHDNEQFF. The CDR3, as DNA: TGCAGTGCTAGAGAATTAAGCGGGGGCCACGACAATGAGCAGTTCTTC.